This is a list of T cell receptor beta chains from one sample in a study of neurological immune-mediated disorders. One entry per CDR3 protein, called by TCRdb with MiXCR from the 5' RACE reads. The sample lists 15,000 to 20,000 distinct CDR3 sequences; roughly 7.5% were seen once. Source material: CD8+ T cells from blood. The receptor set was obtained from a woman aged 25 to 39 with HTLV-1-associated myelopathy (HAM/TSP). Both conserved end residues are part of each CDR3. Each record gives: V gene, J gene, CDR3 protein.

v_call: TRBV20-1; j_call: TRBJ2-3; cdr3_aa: CSASRTSPFPSTDTQYF
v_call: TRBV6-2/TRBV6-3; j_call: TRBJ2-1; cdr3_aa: CASSYSPGGNEQFF
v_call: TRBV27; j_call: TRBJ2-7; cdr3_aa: CASSSRPSYEQYF
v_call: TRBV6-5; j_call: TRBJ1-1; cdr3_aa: CASSPNGGYNTEAFF
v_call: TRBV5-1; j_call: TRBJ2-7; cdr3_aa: CASSSTGDDEQYF
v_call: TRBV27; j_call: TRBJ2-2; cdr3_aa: CASSPWSGGGTGELFF
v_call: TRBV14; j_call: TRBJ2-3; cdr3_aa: CASSHKPGDTTDTQYF
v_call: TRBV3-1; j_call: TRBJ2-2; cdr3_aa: CASSQVGGGTGELFF
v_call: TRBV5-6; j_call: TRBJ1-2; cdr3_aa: CASSTEVRGYGYTF
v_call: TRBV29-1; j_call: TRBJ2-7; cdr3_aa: CSVTTGRSYEQYF
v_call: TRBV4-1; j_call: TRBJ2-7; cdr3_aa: CASGWGPGYEQYF
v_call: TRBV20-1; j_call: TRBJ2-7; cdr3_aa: CSAQDLGGTYEQYF
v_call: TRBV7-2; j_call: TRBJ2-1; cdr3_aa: CASSLDRRGPSRYVGVEQFF
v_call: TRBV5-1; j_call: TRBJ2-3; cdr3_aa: CASSSGQASTDTQYF
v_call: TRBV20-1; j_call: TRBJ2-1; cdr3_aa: CSARDLEREGYNEQFF
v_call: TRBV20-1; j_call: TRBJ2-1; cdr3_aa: CSAAGPSADEQFF
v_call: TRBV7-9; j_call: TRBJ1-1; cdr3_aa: CASSLASGTEAFF
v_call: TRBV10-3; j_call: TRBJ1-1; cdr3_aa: CAISARWNTEAFF
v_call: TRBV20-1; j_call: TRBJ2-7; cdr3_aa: CSARDVLGSSYEKYF